This TCR beta chain was recorded in a study of T-cell memory formation after mild COVID-19. Concerning this clonotype itself: Its antigen is still unknown.

Study results and limitations: Nothing confirmed that second-wave clones peaking on day 37 were specific for SARS-CoV-2.

Deletions cut 7 bases from V and 6 bases from J, with 21 bases between. The length of the CDR3 is 14 residues. Germline CDR1 is SQVTM and CDR2 is ANQGSEA. TCRdb independently ran MiXCR on the 5' RACE reads; one entry per CDR3 protein. The sample contains hundreds of thousands of distinct CDR3 sequences, roughly 20% of which appear only once. Sample: PBMCs or a T cell subset sorted from them (not recorded which). V is TRBV29-1 and J is TRBJ1-1; D is ambiguous. The TCR comes from an adult woman who had mild COVID-19 (a few samples of this study predate the infection). Cell type and time point are not known. CDR3 sequence reads: CSAANRAGGAEAFF. CDR3 nucleotides: TGCAGCGCTGCGAATAGGGCCGGTGGCGCTGAAGCTTTCTTT. Full variable domain (outside the CDR3, taken from reference TRBV29-1 and TRBJ1-1): SAVISQKPSRDICQRGTSLTIQCQVDSQVTMMFWYRQQPGQSLTLIATANQGSEATYESGFVIDKFPISRPNLTFSTLTVSNMSPEDSSIYLCSAANRAGGAEAFFGQGTRLTVV.